These 30 T cell receptor beta chains came from one sample sequenced in a study of siplizumab effects on memory and regulatory T cells. TCRdb's copy holds only in-frame clones and misses some; the assay was immunoSEQ multiplex PCR. The repertoire consists of approximately 60,000 clones, with 79% occurring once and the leading ten covering over 0.4%. The sequencing sample was made of memory CD4+ T cells sorted from blood. These receptors all stem from a human donor in good health.

This clone has a handful of counts. The gene calls are TRBV18 and TRBJ1-1; no clear D gene. CDR1 and CDR2 from the germline V gene are KGHSH and LQKENI. CDR3 length: 10 amino acids. Trimming removed 6 bases at V and 6 bases at J, with 5 bases between. CDR3 sequence: CASSGPEAFF. The CDR3 DNA follows: TGTGCCAGCTCCGGACCTGAAGCTTTCTTT.

The rearrangement uses TRBV4-3 and TRBJ2-6; TRBD2 agrees at 11 bases. The trim removed 4 bases at V and 0 bases at J, leaving 14 bases unmatched. CDR1 and CDR2 (germline): LGHNA, YSLEER. The CDR3 sequence is 21 residues long. CDR3 sequence: CASSPTAGTSGHPSGANVLTF. CDR3 coding DNA: TGCGCCAGCAGCCCAACCGCTGGGACTAGCGGCCACCCCTCTGGGGCCAACGTCCTGACTTTC.

V gene TRBV19 combines with J gene TRBJ2-1; TRBD2 matches at 8 bases. This CDR3 is 16 amino acids long. Germline V gene lookup returns CDR1 LNHDA and CDR2 SQIVND (reference sequence). J lost 3 bases, V lost 6 bases, and 10 bases had no gene match. The CDR3 loop reads CASRATAGAYYNEQFF. The CDR3 DNA reads TGTGCCAGTAGGGCCACAGCGGGGGCGTACTACAATGAGCAGTTCTTC.

This chain connects TRBV19 to TRBJ2-3; TRBD2 matches at 7 bases. This CDR3 is 17 amino acids long. The trim removed 7 bases at V and 4 bases at J, leaving 17 bases unmatched. Germline assignment: CDR1 LNHDA and CDR2 SQIVND (reference sequence). CDR3 sequence reads: CASKTRGSGVRSDTQYF. In DNA, the CDR3 is TGTGCCAGTAAAACGAGAGGGAGCGGGGTAAGATCAGATACGCAGTATTTT.

This clone was counted between two and nine times. This sequence joins TRBV5-1 and TRBJ1-1; no definite D call. The germline V gene encodes CDR1 SGHRS and CDR2 YFSETQ. The V gene lost 6 bases and the J gene lost 1 base, with 13 bases spanning the gap. This CDR3 spans 14 amino acids. Written as DNA, the CDR3 is TGCGCCAGCACCCTGACCTTAGGGAACACTGAAGCTTTCTTT. Protein product: CASTLTLGNTEAFF.

V usage is TRBV7-3 and J usage is TRBJ2-3, with TRBD2 identical over 12 bases. Germline assignment: CDR1 SGHTA and CDR2 FQGTGA. The CDR3 is 15 residues long. Germline trimming cut 6 bases from V and 6 bases from J; bases unmatched to any gene: 7. CDR3 bases: TGTGCCAGCAGTTCTAGCGGGGGGGCCTGGGATACGCAGTATTTT. Translating it yields CASSSSGGAWDTQYF.

V usage is TRBV18 and J usage is TRBJ1-1; TRBD1 matches at 8 bases. Germline V gives CDR1 KGHSH, CDR2 LQKENI. Losses at the gene ends were 5 bases for V and 2 bases for J; bases not matched to a gene: 7. The CDR3 has 15 amino acids. The CDR3 here is CASSVGQGINTEAFF. The CDR3 nucleotides are TGTGCCAGCTCAGTCGGACAGGGTATTAACACTGAAGCTTTCTTT.

The J gene is TRBJ1-1, the V gene TRBV5-1; 9 bases map to TRBD1. Germline CDR1 and CDR2: SGHRS and YFSETQ. Trimming at V came to 4 bases and at J to 1 base, leaving 5 bases not matched to a gene. This CDR3 region has 15 residues. The CDR3 DNA sequence: TGCGCCAGCAGCCCAGAACAGGGGGCGAACACTGAAGCTTTCTTT. Amino acids: CASSPEQGANTEAFF.

The chain has TRBV15 and TRBJ1-2; D gene unclear. In germline, CDR1 is LNHNV, CDR2 YYDKDF (reference sequence). Between the trimmed V and J ends, which lost 3 bases and 11 bases, there was a span of 13 bases. The CDR3 has 12 residues. The CDR3 bases are TGTGCCACCAGCAGGAGTGGGTTCGGTTACACCTTC. Translating gives CATSRSGFGYTF.

V and J are TRBV5-8 and TRBJ1-5; possibly TRBD1 for D (5 bases). V lost 5 bases to trimming and J lost 7 bases, with 16 bases between them. Germline values: CDR1 SGHTS, CDR2 YDEGEE. The CDR3 spans 14 residues. The chain's CDR3 is CASSSLGDRQPQHF. The CDR3 nucleotides read TGTGCCAGCAGTAGTTTAGGGGACCGGCAGCCCCAGCATTTT.

The rearrangement uses TRBV30 and TRBJ1-1; the D is unclear. Looked up from germline, CDR1 is GTSNPN and CDR2 is SVGIG (reference sequence). This CDR3 is 13 amino acids long. Trimming stripped 0 bases from V and 1 base from J, with 6 bases between. DNA of the CDR3: TGTGCCTGGAGTGTACTTAAGAACACTGAAGCTTTCTTT. Its translation: CAWSVLKNTEAFF.

The chain combines TRBV7-2 with TRBJ1-2, with D possibly TRBD1 on 5 matching bases. CDR3 length equals 13 residues. Germline CDR1 is SGHTA and CDR2 is FQGNSA. V lost 4 bases, J lost 8 bases, and 14 bases lay in between. The CDR3 loop reads CASSSRGDRGYTF. CDR3 in DNA: TGTGCCAGCAGCTCCCGAGGGGATCGCGGCTACACCTTC.

This clone was picked up one time. This chain joins TRBV6-5 and TRBJ2-1, with 9 bases fitting TRBD2. The germline V gene encodes CDR1 MNHEY and CDR2 SVGAGI. The CDR3 totals 14 residues. J was trimmed by 4 bases and V by 6 bases; bases with no gene match: 4. CDR3 nucleotide sequence: TGTGCCAGCAGACAAGCGGGGGGTTACAATGAGCAGTTCTTC. It codes for CASRQAGGYNEQFF.

This chain uses TRBV7-7 with TRBJ2-5, with D perhaps assigned TRBD1 or TRBD2 (5 bases each). V dropped 0 bases and J dropped 2 bases, with 16 bases sitting between them. Germline CDR1 and CDR2: SSHAT and FNYEAQ (reference sequence). The CDR3 loop spans 17 amino acids. The CDR3 sequence: CASSLASRGRGQETQYF. CDR3 bases: TGTGCCAGCAGCTTAGCAAGTCGGGGACGAGGACAAGAGACCCAGTACTTC.

The genes are TRBV5-1 and TRBJ2-3, with TRBD2 matching over 7 bases. V was pared by 3 bases and J by 3 bases, with 4 bases of the junction left unmatched. The CDR3 extends over 14 amino acids. Germline-derived CDR1 and CDR2 are SGHRS and YFSETQ. The CDR3 nucleotides are TGCGCCAGCAGCTGGACTAGAGGTACAGATACGCAGTATTTT. This translates into CASSWTRGTDTQYF. Drawing the rest from reference TRBV5-1 and TRBJ2-3, the complete variable domain is KAGVTQTPRYLIKTRGQQVTLSCSPISGHRSVSWYQQTPGQGLQFLFEYFSETQRNKGNFPGRFSGRQFSNSRSEMNVSTLELGDSALYLCASSWTRGTDTQYFGPGTRLTVL.

CDR3 DNA sequence: TGTGCCAGCAGCCGTCCGGGACAGCAATATGGTACGCAGTATTTT. Protein sequence: CASSRPGQQYGTQYF. V gene TRBV7-9 combines with J gene TRBJ2-3; 7 positions agree with TRBD1. Germline values: CDR1 SEHNR, CDR2 FQNEAQ (reference sequence). Germline trimming cut 5 bases from V and 8 bases from J; bases unmatched to any gene: 13. The length of the CDR3 is 15 residues.

Concerning this clone itself: A read error may produce the germline difference seen at one junction end. CDR3 residues: CASSGQVQRASDF. CDR3 sequence (DNA): TGTGCCAGCAGTGGGCAGGTTCAGAGGGCCTCGGATTTT. This chain links TRBV6-1 with TRBJ1-5; D is unresolved. The CDR3 is made up of 13 amino acids. Per germline, CDR1 MNHNS and CDR2 SASEGT.

V usage is TRBV10-3 and J usage is TRBJ2-2; D remains ambiguous. This CDR3 region has 15 residues. Per germline, CDR1 ENHRY and CDR2 SYGVKD. Trimming stripped 0 bases from V and 1 base from J, with 6 bases between. The CDR3 nucleotides are TGTGCCATCAGTGAGTCAGTGCAGAACACCGGGGAGCTGTTTTTT. As protein: CAISESVQNTGELFF.

This chain joins TRBV11-1 and TRBJ2-1; D not resolved. Germline CDR1 reads SGHAT; CDR2 reads FQDESV (reference sequence). The V gene lost 5 bases and the J gene lost 4 bases, with 15 bases spanning the gap. The CDR3 has 15 residues. CDR3 in DNA: TGTGCCAGCAGCCCCGACGGACCTGAATACAATGAGCAGTTCTTC. It specifies CASSPDGPEYNEQFF. The whole variable domain, filled in from reference TRBV11-1 and TRBJ2-1, reads EAEVAQSPRYKITEKSQAVAFWCDPISGHATLYWYRQILGQGPELLVQFQDESVVDDSQLPKDRFSAERLKGVDSTLKIQPAELGDSAMYLCASSPDGPEYNEQFFGPGTRLTVL.

The chain carries TRBV5-1 and TRBJ1-2, with D hard to call. Trimming removed 7 bases from V and 4 bases from J, with 17 bases in between. Germline CDR1 reads SGHRS; CDR2 reads YFSETQ. CDR3 length equals 14 residues. In DNA, the CDR3 is TGCGCCAGCGGTCGGGATCTCGCGGGCTATGGCTACACCTTC. Translation: CASGRDLAGYGYTF.

The chain uses TRBV7-7 and TRBJ2-7; D perhaps matches TRBD2 (5 bases). The CDR3 is made up of 15 amino acids. Germline V gene lookup returns CDR1 SSHAT and CDR2 FNYEAQ (reference sequence). Trimming left V 1 base short and J 4 bases short, with 14 bases between. Written as DNA, the CDR3 is TGTGCCAGCAGCTTAGGGCCGGGATCACAGTACGAGCAGTACTTC. Its translation: CASSLGPGSQYEQYF. Looking up the rest from reference TRBV7-7 and TRBJ2-7 gives the full variable domain: GAGVSQSPRYKVTKRGQDVTLRCDPISSHATLYWYQQALGQGPEFLTYFNYEAQPDKSGLPSDRFSAERPEGSISTLTIQRTEQRDSAMYRCASSLGPGSQYEQYFGPGTRLTVT.

This rearrangement joins TRBV4-3 to TRBJ1-1, with D possibly being TRBD1 (5 bases). Deletions cut 0 bases from V and 6 bases from J, with 11 bases between. Germline CDR1 and CDR2: LGHNA and YSLEER. The CDR3 sequence is 14 residues long. CDR3 in DNA: TGCGCCAGCAGCCAAGAGTCCGGGGCTTCTGAAGCTTTCTTT. This encodes CASSQESGASEAFF.

This clone appeared a single time. The chain joins TRBV19 to TRBJ1-2; D is undetermined. This CDR3 comprises 14 residues. The ends were cut back, 3 bases at V and 7 bases at J, with 15 bases in the middle. Germline-derived CDR1 and CDR2 are LNHDA and SQIVND (reference sequence). CDR3 sequence (DNA): TGTGCCAGTAGTATCGCACCGAGGCTGACTGGCTACACCTTC. Translation: CASSIAPRLTGYTF.

This rearrangement joins TRBV4-1 to TRBJ1-4; a possible D gene is TRBD1 (5 bases). The V end was cut by 6 bases, the J end by 5 bases, with 16 bases between. From germline, CDR1 is MGHRA and CDR2 YSYEKL. The CDR3 length is 15 residues. CDR3 nucleotide sequence: TGCGCCAGCAGTCTAGATCTGGGGGGGAATGAAAAACTGTTTTTT. Translation gives CASSLDLGGNEKLFF.

Comments on this clone: This CDR3 is also generated by other DNA sequences in the sample. The J gene is TRBJ2-7, the V gene TRBV5-1; 8 bases map to TRBD1. Germline-derived CDR1 and CDR2 are SGHRS and YFSETQ. The J segment lost 3 bases and the V segment lost 3 bases, leaving 8 bases of the junction unmatched. The CDR3 loop spans 15 amino acids. CDR3 nucleotides: TGCGCCAGCAGCTCCAGTACAGGGGGGATCTACGAGCAGTACTTC. It encodes CASSSSTGGIYEQYF.

V usage is TRBV5-4 and J usage is TRBJ1-4; tentatively, D is TRBD1 (6 bases). The germline V and J ends were trimmed by 4 bases and 6 bases, with 13 bases remaining between them. The CDR3 length is 14 residues. The germline V gene encodes CDR1 SGHNT and CDR2 YYREEE (reference sequence). Here the CDR3 DNA reads TGTGCCAGCAGCGGGAGGGACAATGATGAAAAACTGTTTTTT. Amino acid sequence: CASSGRDNDEKLFF.

This clone occurred once. The V and J genes are TRBV6-5 and TRBJ2-7; D assignment may be TRBD1 or TRBD2 (5 bases each). Germline V lookup: CDR1 MNHEY, CDR2 SVGAGI. V lost 6 bases, J lost 6 bases, and 15 bases lay in between. The length of the CDR3 is 13 residues. Here the CDR3 reads CASSSGPEFEQYF. The CDR3 DNA reads TGTGCCAGCAGCTCGGGACCAGAATTCGAGCAGTACTTC.

This chain links TRBV5-1 with TRBJ2-7, with 7 bases that match TRBD2. Germline CDR1 is SGHRS and CDR2 is YFSETQ. The CDR3 spans 13 residues. V lost 7 bases to trimming and J lost 3 bases; unmatched junction nucleotides: 7. The DNA of the CDR3 is TGCGCCAGCTGGTCCACGGGGGGCTACGAGCAGTACTTC. This sequence encodes CASWSTGGYEQYF.

The chain joins TRBV18 to TRBJ2-7, with 7 bases matching TRBD2. The length of the CDR3 is 13 residues. Germline trimming cut 3 bases from V and 5 bases from J; bases unmatched to any gene: 4. Germline V lookup: CDR1 KGHSH, CDR2 LQKENI. The CDR3 coding sequence is TGTGCCAGCTCACCGACTAGCCCCCACGAGCAGTACTTC. Protein sequence: CASSPTSPHEQYF.

The genes are TRBV5-4 and TRBJ1-2, with unresolved D. V lost 4 bases and J lost 4, with 11 bases in between. The CDR3 is made up of 13 amino acids. Germline CDR1 reads SGHNT; CDR2 reads YYREEE (reference sequence). Here the CDR3 reads CASSPDGFYGYTF. The CDR3 nucleotides read TGTGCCAGCAGCCCGGACGGATTCTATGGCTACACCTTC.